This entry describes one T cell receptor (beta chain). Indicated treatment: oral pan-JAK inhibitor, 5-10 mg twice daily. RNA extraction and reverse transcription yielded cDNA as sequencing template. Profiled with immunoSEQ multiplex PCR; TCRdb holds only in-frame clones, not every one. Of 110,000 or so clones listed, 50% to 65% are singletons. V was cut by 0 bases and J by 4 bases, with 9 bases left in between. Germline lookup yields CDR1 LNHNV and CDR2 YYDKDF (reference sequence). CDR3 size: 14 residues. The data originate from a study of CD8+ T cells in alopecia areata. The chain uses TRBV15 and TRBJ1-2, with D possibly TRBD1 on 6 matching bases. The receptor was derived from a human donor with alopecia areata. This specimen was CD4+ T cells sorted from blood, taken at week 24, from a patient treated with tofacitinib. The CDR3 spells CATSRDRGGYGYTF. The CDR3 nucleotides read TGTGCCACCAGCAGAGATAGGGGGGGCTATGGCTACACCTTC.